The source of this TCR beta chain is a study of cytomegalovirus exposure and HLA in healthy donors. CDR1 and CDR2 (germline): MDHEN, SYDVKM. With 7 bases removed from V and 4 bases from J, the gap between germline ends came to 14 bases. The length of the CDR3 is 14 residues. Sequenced by immunoSEQ multiplex PCR; TCRdb stores in-frame clones only, minus some. The sample carries 250,000 to 350,000 clones, over 75% recorded once. The donors were part of the validation cohort of fewer than 150 subjects. That cohort was separate from the first cohort, which comprised about 670 subjects. Points on this clone: Its specificity is not known.

Overall study findings and caveats: In vitro confirmation showed three CMV-associated chains to be CMV antigen specific. The tendency of first-cohort TCR clusters to co-occur in the roughly 120 validation repertoires was identified by a subsequent analysis.

The chain combines TRBV28 with TRBJ1-3; tentative D call: TRBD1 (5 bases). Sequenced sample: PBMCs. The clonotype originates from a woman in her late teens or twenties in good health and CMV-seronegative. CDR3 loop: CASNLGLGGNTIYF. The CDR3, as DNA: TGTGCCAGCAACCTGGGGCTGGGGGGAAACACCATATATTTT.